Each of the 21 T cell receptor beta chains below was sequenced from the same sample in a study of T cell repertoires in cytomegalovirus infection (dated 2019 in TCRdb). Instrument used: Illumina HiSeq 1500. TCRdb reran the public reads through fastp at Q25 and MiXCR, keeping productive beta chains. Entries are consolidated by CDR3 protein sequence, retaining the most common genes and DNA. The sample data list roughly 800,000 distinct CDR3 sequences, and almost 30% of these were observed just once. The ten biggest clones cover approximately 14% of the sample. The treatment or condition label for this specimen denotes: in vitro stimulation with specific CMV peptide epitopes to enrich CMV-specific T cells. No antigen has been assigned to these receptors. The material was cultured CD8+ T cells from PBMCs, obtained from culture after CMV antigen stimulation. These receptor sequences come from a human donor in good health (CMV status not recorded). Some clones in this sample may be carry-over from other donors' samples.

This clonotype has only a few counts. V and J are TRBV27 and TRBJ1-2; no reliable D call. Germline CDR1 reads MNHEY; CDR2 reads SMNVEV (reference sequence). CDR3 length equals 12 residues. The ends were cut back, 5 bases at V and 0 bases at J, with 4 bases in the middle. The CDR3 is CASSTSNYGYTF. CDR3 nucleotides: TGTGCCAGCAGTACATCTAACTATGGCTACACCTTC.

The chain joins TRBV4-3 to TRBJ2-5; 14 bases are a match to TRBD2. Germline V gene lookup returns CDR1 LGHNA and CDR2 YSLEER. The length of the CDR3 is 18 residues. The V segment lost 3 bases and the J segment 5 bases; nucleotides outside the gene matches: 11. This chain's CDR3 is CASSQGAGLAGARETQYF. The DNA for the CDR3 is TGCGCCAGCAGCCAGGGGGCGGGACTAGCGGGGGCTAGGGAGACCCAGTACTTC.

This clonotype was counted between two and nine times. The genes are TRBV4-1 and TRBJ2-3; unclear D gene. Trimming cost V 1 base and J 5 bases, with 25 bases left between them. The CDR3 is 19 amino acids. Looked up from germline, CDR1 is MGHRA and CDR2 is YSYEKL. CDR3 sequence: CASSQVVPGPSDHGDTQYF. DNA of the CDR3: TGCGCCAGCAGCCAAGTGGTTCCGGGCCCCTCTGACCACGGAGATACGCAGTATTTT.

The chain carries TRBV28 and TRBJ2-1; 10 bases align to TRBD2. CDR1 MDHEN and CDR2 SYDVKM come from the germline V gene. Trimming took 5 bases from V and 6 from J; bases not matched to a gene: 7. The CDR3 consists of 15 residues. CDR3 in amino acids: CASSPRAGGRNEQFF. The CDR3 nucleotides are TGTGCCAGCAGTCCAAGAGCGGGGGGGCGCAATGAGCAGTTCTTC.

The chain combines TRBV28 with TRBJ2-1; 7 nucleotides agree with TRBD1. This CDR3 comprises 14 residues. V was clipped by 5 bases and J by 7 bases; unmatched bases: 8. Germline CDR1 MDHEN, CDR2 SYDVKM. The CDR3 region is CASSPGTVINEQFF. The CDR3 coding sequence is TGTGCCAGCAGTCCGGGGACAGTAATTAATGAGCAGTTCTTC.

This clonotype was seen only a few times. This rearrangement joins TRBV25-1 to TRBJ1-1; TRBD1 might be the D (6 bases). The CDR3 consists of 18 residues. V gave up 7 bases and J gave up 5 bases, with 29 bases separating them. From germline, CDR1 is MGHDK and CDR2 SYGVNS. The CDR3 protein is CASTPPQGTSREGTEAFF. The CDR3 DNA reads TGTGCCAGCACCCCCCCGCAGGGGACATCTCGAGAAGGAACTGAAGCTTTCTTT.

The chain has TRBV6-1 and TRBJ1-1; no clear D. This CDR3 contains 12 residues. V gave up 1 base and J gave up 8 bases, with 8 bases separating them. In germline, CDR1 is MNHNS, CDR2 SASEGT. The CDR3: CASSEGPEEAFF. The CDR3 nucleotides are TGTGCCAGCAGTGAAGGCCCTGAAGAAGCTTTCTTT.

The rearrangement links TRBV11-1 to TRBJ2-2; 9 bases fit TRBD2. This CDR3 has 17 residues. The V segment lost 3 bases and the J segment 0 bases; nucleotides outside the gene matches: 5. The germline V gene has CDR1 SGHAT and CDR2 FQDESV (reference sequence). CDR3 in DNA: TGTGCCAGCAGCTTTTTAGCGGGGGAAGCGAACACCGGGGAGCTGTTTTTT. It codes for CASSFLAGEANTGELFF.

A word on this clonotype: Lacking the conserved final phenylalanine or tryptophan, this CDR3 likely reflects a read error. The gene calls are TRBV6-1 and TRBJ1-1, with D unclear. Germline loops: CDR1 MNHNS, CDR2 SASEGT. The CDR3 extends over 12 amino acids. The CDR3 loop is CASSGPNAEAFI. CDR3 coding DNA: TGTGCCAGCAGTGGCCCGAACGCTGAAGCTTTCATT.

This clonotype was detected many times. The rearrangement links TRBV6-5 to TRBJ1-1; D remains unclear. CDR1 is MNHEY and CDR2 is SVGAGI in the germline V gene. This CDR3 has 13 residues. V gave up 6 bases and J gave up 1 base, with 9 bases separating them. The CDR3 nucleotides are TGTGCCAGCAGGTTGACTGAGAACACTGAAGCTTTCTTT. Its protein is CASRLTENTEAFF.

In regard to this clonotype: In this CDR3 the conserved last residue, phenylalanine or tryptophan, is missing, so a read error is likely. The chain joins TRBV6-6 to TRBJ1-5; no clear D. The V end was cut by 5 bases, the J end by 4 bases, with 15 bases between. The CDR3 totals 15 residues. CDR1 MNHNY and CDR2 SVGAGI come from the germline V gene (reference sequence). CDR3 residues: CASSRTLPSNQPQHL. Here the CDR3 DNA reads TGTGCCAGCAGTCGTACTTTACCCTCTAATCAGCCCCAGCATCTT.

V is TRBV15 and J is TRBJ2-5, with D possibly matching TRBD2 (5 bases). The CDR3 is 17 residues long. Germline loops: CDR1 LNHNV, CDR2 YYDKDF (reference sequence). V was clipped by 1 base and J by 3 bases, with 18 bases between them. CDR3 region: CATSRVPRANDKETQYF. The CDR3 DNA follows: TGTGCCACCAGCAGAGTTCCGCGGGCCAATGATAAAGAGACCCAGTACTTC.

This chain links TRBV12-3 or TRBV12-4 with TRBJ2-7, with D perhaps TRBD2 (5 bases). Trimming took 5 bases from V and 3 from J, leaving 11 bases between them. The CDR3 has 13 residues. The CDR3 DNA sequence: TGTGCCAGCAGTCCCAGCGCGGGCTACGAGCAGTACTTC. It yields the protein CASSPSAGYEQYF.

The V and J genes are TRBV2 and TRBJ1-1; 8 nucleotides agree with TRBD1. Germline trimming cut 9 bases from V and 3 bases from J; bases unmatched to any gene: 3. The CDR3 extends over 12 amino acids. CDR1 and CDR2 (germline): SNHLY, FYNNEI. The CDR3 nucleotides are TGTGCCAGTTTGACAGGGGACACTGAAGCTTTCTTT. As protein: CASLTGDTEAFF.

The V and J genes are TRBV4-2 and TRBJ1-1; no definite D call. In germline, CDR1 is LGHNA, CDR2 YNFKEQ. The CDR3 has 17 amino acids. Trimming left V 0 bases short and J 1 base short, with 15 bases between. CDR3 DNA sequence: TGTGCCAGCAGCCAAGATACTCGGTGGGCGGGGAACACTGAAGCTTTCTTT. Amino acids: CASSQDTRWAGNTEAFF.

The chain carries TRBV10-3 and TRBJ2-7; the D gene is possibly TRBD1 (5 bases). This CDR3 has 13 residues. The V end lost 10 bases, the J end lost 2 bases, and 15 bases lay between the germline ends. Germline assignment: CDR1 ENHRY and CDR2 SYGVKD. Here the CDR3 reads CATRPKGAYEQYF. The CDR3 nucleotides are TGTGCCACCAGGCCGAAAGGGGCCTACGAGCAGTACTTC.

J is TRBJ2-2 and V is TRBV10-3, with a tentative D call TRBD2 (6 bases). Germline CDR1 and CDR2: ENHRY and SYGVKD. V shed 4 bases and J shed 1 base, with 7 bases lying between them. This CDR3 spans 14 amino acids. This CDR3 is CAISGGENTGELFF. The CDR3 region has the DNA TGTGCCATCAGTGGGGGGGAGAACACCGGGGAGCTGTTTTTT.

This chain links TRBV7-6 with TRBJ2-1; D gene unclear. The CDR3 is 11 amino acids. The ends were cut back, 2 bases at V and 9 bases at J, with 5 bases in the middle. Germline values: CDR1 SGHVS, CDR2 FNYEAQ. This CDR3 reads CASSLTTEQFF. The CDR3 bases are TGTGCCAGCAGCTTAACAACTGAGCAGTTCTTC.

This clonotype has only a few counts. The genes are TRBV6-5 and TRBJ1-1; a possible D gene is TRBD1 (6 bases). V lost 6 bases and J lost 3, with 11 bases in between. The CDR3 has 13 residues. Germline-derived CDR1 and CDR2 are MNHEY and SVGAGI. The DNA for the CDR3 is TGTGCCAGCAGACTACAGGGACACACTGAAGCTTTCTTT. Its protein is CASRLQGHTEAFF.

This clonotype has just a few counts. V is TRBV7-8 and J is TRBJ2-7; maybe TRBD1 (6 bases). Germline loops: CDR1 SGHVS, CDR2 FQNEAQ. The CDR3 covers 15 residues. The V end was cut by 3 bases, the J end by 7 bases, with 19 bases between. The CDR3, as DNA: TGTGCCAGCAGCTTGGCAACAGGGCGGTTGGGTGAGCAGTACTTC. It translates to CASSLATGRLGEQYF. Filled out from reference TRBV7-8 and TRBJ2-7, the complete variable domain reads GAGVSQSPRYKVAKRGQDVALRCDPISGHVSLFWYQQALGQGPEFLTYFQNEAQLDKSGLPSDRFFAERPEGSVSTLKIQRTQQEDSAVYLCASSLATGRLGEQYFGPGTRLTVT.

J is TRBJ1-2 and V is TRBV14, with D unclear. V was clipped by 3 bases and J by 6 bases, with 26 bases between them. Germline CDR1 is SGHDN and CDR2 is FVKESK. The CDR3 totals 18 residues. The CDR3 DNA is TGTGCCAGCAGCCACAATGCGCCCCCTGAGTGGGCAGGACATGGCTACACCTTC. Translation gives CASSHNAPPEWAGHGYTF. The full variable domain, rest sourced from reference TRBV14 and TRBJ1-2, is EAGVTQFPSHSVIEKGQTVTLRCDPISGHDNLYWYRRVMGKEIKFLLHFVKESKQDESGMPNNRFLAERTGGTYSTLKVQPAELEDSGVYFCASSHNAPPEWAGHGYTFGSGTRLTVV.